What follows are 18 T cell receptor beta chains derived from one specimen sequenced in a study of beta chain features in type 1 diabetes. Points from the study as a whole: Across all four CD4+ subsets, people with type 1 diabetes showed modestly shorter TCRB CDR3s.

These receptors' antigens are unknown. The study reverse transcribed the entire isolated RNA, so it sequenced expressed TCRB transcripts. Produced via immunoSEQ multiplex PCR; TCRdb's table is partial and in-frame only. Of about 660,000 clones in the sample, about 14% were seen once. Sequenced input: naive CD4+ T cells from blood. These TCRs come from a man between 18 and 29 years old with type 1 diabetes.

This chain connects TRBV6-5 to TRBJ1-1, with no clear D. The V gene's germline CDR1 is MNHEY and CDR2 SVGAGI. The V and J ends lost 3 bases and 12 bases respectively, with 11 bases between them. This CDR3 spans 11 amino acids. The CDR3 nucleotides read TGTGCCAGCAGTTATGGACCGCTATCTTTCTTT. It codes for CASSYGPLSFF.

This clone was seen a few times. The rearrangement uses TRBV14 and TRBJ2-1; TRBD1 might be the D (5 bases). Germline-derived CDR1 and CDR2 are SGHDN and FVKESK. Trimming cost V 2 bases and J 0 bases, with 11 bases left between them. The CDR3 extends over 16 amino acids. This CDR3 reads CASSQPGKSSYNEQFF. The CDR3, as DNA: TGTGCCAGCAGCCAACCAGGGAAAAGCTCCTACAATGAGCAGTTCTTC.

This clone showed up just a few times. The chain couples TRBV28 to TRBJ2-3; no firm D call. The CDR3 length is 14 residues. Germline loops: CDR1 MDHEN, CDR2 SYDVKM. V lost 8 bases and J lost 2, with 14 bases in between. The CDR3 protein is CASVPAQLTDTQYF. The CDR3 coding sequence is TGTGCCAGCGTCCCCGCCCAGCTCACAGATACGCAGTATTTT.

A few counts support this clone. The chain employs TRBV2 and TRBJ2-5; weak D call: TRBD1 (6 bases). The CDR3 is made up of 13 amino acids. From germline, CDR1 is SNHLY and CDR2 FYNNEI. V was cut by 2 bases and J by 9 bases, with 13 bases left in between. This CDR3 reads CASSEYQGTAQYF. CDR3 DNA sequence: TGTGCCAGCAGTGAATACCAGGGGACGGCCCAGTACTTC.

This clone was seen a handful of times. This chain links TRBV13 with TRBJ2-3, with TRBD2 matching over 12 bases. Per the germline V gene, CDR1 is PRHDT and CDR2 is FYEKMQ (reference sequence). The CDR3 has 16 amino acids. After removal of 5 bases from V and 4 bases from J, the junction contained 7 bases not matched to a gene. The CDR3 protein is CASSRGLAGISDTQYF. DNA for the CDR3: TGTGCCAGCAGCCGAGGACTAGCGGGAATATCAGATACGCAGTATTTT.

The table lists this clone with a few counts. The genes are TRBV11-2 and TRBJ2-1; 8 nucleotides align to TRBD1. This CDR3 has 14 amino acids. The V gene's germline CDR1 is SGHAT and CDR2 FQNNGV. With V trimmed by 3 bases and J by 10 bases, 8 bases remained unmatched. For the CDR3, the DNA is TGTGCCAGCAGCTTGACAGGGGCCCCTGGGGAGCAGTTCTTC. Its translation is CASSLTGAPGEQFF.

This clone has just a few counts. V usage is TRBV30 and J usage is TRBJ1-1; D is uncertain. CDR3 size: 17 residues. V lost 2 bases, J lost 0 bases, and 19 bases lay in between. The germline gives CDR1 GTSNPN, CDR2 SVGIG (reference sequence). The CDR3 is CAWSYDRPPFMNTEAFF. The CDR3 region has the DNA TGTGCCTGGAGTTACGATCGACCGCCGTTCATGAACACTGAAGCTTTCTTT. Supplemented by reference TRBV30 and TRBJ1-1, the full variable domain reads SQTIHQWPATLVQPVGSPLSLECTVEGTSNPNLYWYRQAAGRGLQLLFYSVGIGQISSEVPQNLSASRPQDRQFILSSKKLLLSDSGFYLCAWSYDRPPFMNTEAFFGQGTRLTVV.

The chain carries TRBV18 and TRBJ2-2; TRBD1 matches at 7 bases. The trim removed 6 bases at V and 4 bases at J, leaving 8 bases unmatched. Germline V gives CDR1 KGHSH, CDR2 LQKENI. This CDR3 is 15 amino acids long. CDR3 protein: CASSVIRDSTGELFF. The CDR3 DNA sequence: TGTGCCAGCTCGGTCATCCGGGACAGCACCGGGGAGCTGTTTTTT.

V gene TRBV28 combines with J gene TRBJ1-1; weak D call: TRBD1 (6 bases). Trimming took off 7 bases at V and 3 bases at J, with 12 bases between the two ends. The germline V gene has CDR1 MDHEN and CDR2 SYDVKM. The CDR3 is 13 residues long. CDR3 in amino acids: CASTSQGYTEAFF. CDR3 in DNA: TGTGCCAGCACCTCTCAGGGGTACACTGAAGCTTTCTTT.

The rearrangement links TRBV18 to TRBJ1-2; no clear D gene. The CDR3 covers 13 residues. Trimming took 3 bases from V and 3 from J, leaving 8 bases between them. Per the germline V gene, CDR1 is KGHSH and CDR2 is LQKENI. DNA of the CDR3: TGTGCCAGCTCACCCCAAGCAGACTATGGCTACACCTTC. Its translation is CASSPQADYGYTF.

This clone has a handful of counts. V usage is TRBV18 and J usage is TRBJ2-7; D gene uncertain. CDR3 size: 11 residues. Germline CDR1 KGHSH, CDR2 LQKENI. V was cut by 6 bases and J by 3 bases, with 6 bases left in between. DNA for the CDR3: TGTGCCAGCTCCACAAGCTACGAGCAGTACTTC. Its translation: CASSTSYEQYF.

For this clone: Additional DNA sequences in this sample encode the identical CDR3. The chain uses TRBV7-9 and TRBJ2-5; D call uncertain. Germline V gene sequence: CDR1 SEHNR, CDR2 FQNEAQ (reference sequence). The V end was cut by 5 bases, the J end by 4 bases, with 5 bases between. There are 11 residues in the CDR3. Here the CDR3 reads CASSPGETQYF. The CDR3 bases are TGTGCCAGCAGCCCCGGAGAGACCCAGTACTTC.

The chain couples TRBV30 to TRBJ2-7, with 11 bases fitting TRBD2. V was pared by 3 bases and J by 6 bases, with 10 bases of the junction left unmatched. Germline V CDR1 and CDR2: GTSNPN, SVGIG (reference sequence). The CDR3 runs to 15 residues. Written as DNA, the CDR3 is TGTGCCTGGAGCAATATAGCGGGAGGGCCCGGCGAGCAGTACTTC. Protein sequence: CAWSNIAGGPGEQYF.

The rearrangement links TRBV6-5 to TRBJ1-4; maybe TRBD1 (6 bases). Trimming removed 4 bases at V and 4 bases at J, with 10 bases between. Looked up from germline, CDR1 is MNHEY and CDR2 is SVGAGI. There are 14 residues in the CDR3. The CDR3 bases are TGTGCCAGCAGTTGGACAGAAGATAATGAAAAACTGTTTTTT. It translates to CASSWTEDNEKLFF.

The chain employs TRBV5-1 and TRBJ2-1, with D possibly called TRBD1 or TRBD2 (5 bases each). Trimming removed 0 bases at V and 6 bases at J, with 10 bases between. The CDR3 is made up of 14 amino acids. Germline loops: CDR1 SGHRS, CDR2 YFSETQ. The CDR3 DNA is TGCGCCAGCAGCTTGGATGGGGGACCCAATGAGCAGTTCTTC. Its translation is CASSLDGGPNEQFF. The full variable domain, its missing parts supplied by reference TRBV5-1 and TRBJ2-1, is KAGVTQTPRYLIKTRGQQVTLSCSPISGHRSVSWYQQTPGQGLQFLFEYFSETQRNKGNFPGRFSGRQFSNSRSEMNVSTLELGDSALYLCASSLDGGPNEQFFGPGTRLTVL.

The CDR3 sequence is CASSVVAGVDTQYF. The CDR3 nucleotides are TGTGCCAGCAGCGTAGTCGCAGGGGTGGATACGCAGTATTTT. The V gene is TRBV9, the J gene TRBJ2-3, with D perhaps matching TRBD1 (6 bases). This CDR3 has 14 amino acids. The germline V gene encodes CDR1 SGDLS and CDR2 YYNGEE. V lost 0 bases to trimming and J lost 6 bases, with 11 bases between them. Full variable domain (missing parts from reference TRBV9 and TRBJ2-3): DSGVTQTPKHLITATGQRVTLRCSPRSGDLSVYWYQQSLDQGLQFLIQYYNGEERAKGNILERFSAQQFPDLHSELNLSSLELGDSALYFCASSVVAGVDTQYFGPGTRLTVL.

The chain uses TRBV10-3 and TRBJ2-1, with 8 bases aligning to TRBD1. Germline V gene data show CDR1 as ENHRY and CDR2 as SYGVKD. Losses at the gene ends were 6 bases for V and 5 bases for J; bases not matched to a gene: 9. The CDR3 is made up of 15 amino acids. In DNA form, the CDR3 reads TGTGCCATCAGGGGCGGGACAGGTACCGACAATGAGCAGTTCTTC. This gives the protein CAIRGGTGTDNEQFF.

The chain combines TRBV19 with TRBJ2-2, with D unresolved. The CDR3 sequence is 15 residues long. The germline V gene encodes CDR1 LNHDA and CDR2 SQIVND (reference sequence). Between the trimmed V and J ends, which lost 6 bases and 4 bases, there was a span of 15 bases. In DNA, the CDR3 is TGTGCCAGTAGACCATTCCAAGGAATCACCGGGGAGCTGTTTTTT. The encoded protein is CASRPFQGITGELFF.